The 19 T cell receptor beta chains listed next were all sequenced from one sample in a study of cytomegalovirus exposure and HLA in healthy donors. In the PCR, 60 Vbeta and 13 Jbeta primers were used. Clones were read by immunoSEQ multiplex PCR, and TCRdb kept only the in-frame ones, dropping some. The sample lists approximately 210,000 clones; over 60% were seen once. The sample comprised PBMCs. All receptors derive from a woman in her twenties or thirties in good health and CMV-seropositive.

This sequence joins TRBV2 and TRBJ1-2, with 7 bases aligning to TRBD1. Looked up from germline, CDR1 is SNHLY and CDR2 is FYNNEI. This CDR3 is 14 amino acids long. V shed 7 bases and J 4 bases; nucleotides not matched to a gene: 9. For the CDR3, the DNA is TGTGCCAGCACCGGGGGGGACAGCTTCTATGGCTACACCTTC. The encoded protein is CASTGGDSFYGYTF.

The chain is built from TRBV6-1 and TRBJ1-6, with D perhaps matching TRBD1 (5 bases). V lost 4 bases and J 7 bases, leaving 11 bases between the germline ends. Germline-derived CDR1 and CDR2 are MNHNS and SASEGT. The CDR3 is made up of 14 amino acids. The CDR3: CASSVGEGNSPLHF. In nucleotides, the CDR3 is TGTGCCAGCAGTGTGGGGGAGGGCAATTCACCCCTCCACTTT.

The chain carries TRBV4-3 and TRBJ2-7; D might be TRBD1 (6 bases). CDR1 LGHNA and CDR2 YSLEER come from the germline V gene. There are 16 residues in the CDR3. Trimming took off 0 bases at V and 0 bases at J, with 12 bases between the two ends. CDR3 in amino acids: CASSQDGTGSSYEQYF. The CDR3 DNA reads TGCGCCAGCAGCCAAGACGGAACAGGGAGCTCCTACGAGCAGTACTTC.

The rearrangement links TRBV11-3 to TRBJ2-1; D is ambiguous. V was trimmed by 5 bases and J by 9 bases, leaving 14 bases between them. The CDR3 has 13 residues. Germline values: CDR1 SGHNT, CDR2 YENEEA. CDR3 nucleotides: TGTGCCAGCAGCACACAGATTTACGGTGAGCAGTTCTTC. This codes for CASSTQIYGEQFF. The full variable domain, with the rest looked up from reference TRBV11-3 and TRBJ2-1, is EAGVVQSPRYKIIEKKQPVAFWCNPISGHNTLYWYLQNLGQGPELLIRYENEEAVDDSQLPKDRFSAERLKGVDSTLKIQPAELGDSAVYLCASSTQIYGEQFFGPGTRLTVL.

The chain has TRBV5-6 and TRBJ1-3; 7 bases match TRBD1. The trim removed 4 bases at V and 4 bases at J, leaving 11 bases unmatched. Germline V lookup: CDR1 SGHDT, CDR2 YYEEEE. This CDR3 is 16 amino acids long. In DNA, the CDR3 is TGTGCCAGCAGCCAGACGACAGGGTGGTTCGGAAACACCATATATTTT. Translated, it gives CASSQTTGWFGNTIYF. The full variable domain, completed using reference TRBV5-6 and TRBJ1-3, is DAGVTQSPTHLIKTRGQQVTLRCSPKSGHDTVSWYQQALGQGPQFIFQYYEEEERQRGNFPDRFSGHQFPNYSSELNVNALLLGDSALYLCASSQTTGWFGNTIYFGEGSWLTVV.

The sample holds one count of this clone. The V and J genes are TRBV5-4 and TRBJ1-2, with TRBD1 identical over 8 bases. CDR1 and CDR2 (germline): SGHNT, YYREEE (reference sequence). CDR3 length: 13 amino acids. J lost 7 bases, V lost 4 bases, and 6 bases had no gene match. The CDR3 DNA follows: TGTGCCAGCAGCCCGGACAGGGTCGGTGGCTACACCTTC. Translated, it gives CASSPDRVGGYTF.

The chain couples TRBV20-1 to TRBJ1-2; 7 bases match TRBD1. With 4 bases clipped from V and 4 bases from J, the junction kept 0 bases outside the gene matches. Germline V CDR1 and CDR2: DFQATT, SNEGSKA (reference sequence). The CDR3 totals 11 residues. DNA of the CDR3: TGCAGTGCTACAGGGGGCTATGGCTACACCTTC. Translated, it gives CSATGGYGYTF.

The chain links TRBV30 to TRBJ1-4; no clear D. The V and J ends lost 5 bases and 10 bases respectively, with 11 bases between them. Per germline, CDR1 GTSNPN and CDR2 SVGIG (reference sequence). The CDR3 totals 11 residues. The CDR3 spells CAWSWEGKLFF. CDR3 DNA sequence: TGTGCCTGGTCTTGGGAGGGAAAACTGTTTTTT.

The chain joins TRBV6-1 to TRBJ1-4, with D hard to call. Germline V CDR1 and CDR2: MNHNS, SASEGT. This CDR3 has 15 amino acids. Trimming removed 2 bases from V and 7 bases from J, with 14 bases in between. CDR3 in DNA: TGTGCCAGCAGTGAATCTGGGCATCTGGGTGAAAAACTGTTTTTT. Protein product: CASSESGHLGEKLFF.

The gene calls are TRBV7-8 and TRBJ2-7, with TRBD2 matching over 7 bases. This CDR3 is 14 amino acids long. Germline CDR1 SGHVS, CDR2 FQNEAQ. J gave up 2 bases and V 5 bases, and 6 bases lay outside the gene matches. The CDR3, as DNA: TGTGCCAGCAGCCCGTGGGGGGGGGCCTACGAGCAGTACTTC. It encodes CASSPWGGAYEQYF.

The chain joins TRBV15 to TRBJ2-3; D not certain. Trimming pared 6 bases from V and 1 base from J, leaving 11 bases between. The germline CDR1 and CDR2 sequences are LNHNV and YYDKDF (reference sequence). This CDR3 spans 14 amino acids. The CDR3 bases are TGTGCCACCAGTGACGACACAGGCACAGATACGCAGTATTTT. As protein: CATSDDTGTDTQYF.

CDR3 bases: TGTGCCAGCAGCGTAGGCAGGGTTGGCACCGGGGAGCTGTTTTTT. This translates into CASSVGRVGTGELFF. The chain carries TRBV9 and TRBJ2-2; the D gene is possibly TRBD1 (5 bases). Germline V CDR1 and CDR2: SGDLS, YYNGEE. CDR3 length: 15 residues. V was pared by 0 bases and J by 4 bases, with 10 bases between.

In its sample, this clone was seen a few times. This sequence joins TRBV6-1 and TRBJ1-1; no clear D. V was trimmed by 2 bases and J by 1 base, leaving 5 bases between them. Germline lookup yields CDR1 MNHNS and CDR2 SASEGT. There are 13 residues in the CDR3. In DNA form, the CDR3 reads TGTGCCAGCAGTGAACGGTCGAACACTGAAGCTTTCTTT. Its protein product is CASSERSNTEAFF.

The gene calls are TRBV5-4 and TRBJ1-1; 7 bases agree with TRBD1. The CDR3 contains 14 residues. CDR1 and CDR2 (germline): SGHNT, YYREEE (reference sequence). V shed 0 bases, J shed 4 bases, and the junction held 3 bases outside the gene matches. CDR3 protein: CASSLEGARTEAFF. DNA for the CDR3: TGTGCCAGCAGCTTGGAGGGGGCGCGCACTGAAGCTTTCTTT.

This rearrangement joins TRBV2 to TRBJ2-1, with a possible D match to TRBD2 (6 bases). V dropped 5 bases and J dropped 6 bases, with 11 bases sitting between them. This CDR3 is 13 amino acids long. Germline V gene data show CDR1 as SNHLY and CDR2 as FYNNEI. The CDR3 is CASSSGRFNEQFF. The CDR3 DNA reads as TGTGCCAGCAGTTCTGGGAGGTTCAATGAGCAGTTCTTC.

The rearrangement links TRBV27 to TRBJ1-5; D unresolved. The V gene lost 2 bases and the J gene lost 8 bases, with 13 bases spanning the gap. In germline, CDR1 is MNHEY, CDR2 SMNVEV (reference sequence). This CDR3 spans 14 amino acids. DNA of the CDR3: TGTGCCAGCAGTTTAATGGCAGATCTGGAGCCCCAGCATTTT. Translation: CASSLMADLEPQHF.

The chain combines TRBV10-3 with TRBJ1-1; the D gene is possibly TRBD1 (5 bases). There are 19 residues in the CDR3. Looked up from germline, CDR1 is ENHRY and CDR2 is SYGVKD. Trimming removed 10 bases from V and 0 bases from J, with 30 bases in between. The CDR3 sequence is CATARRAGGVGFMNTEAFF. The DNA for the CDR3 is TGTGCCACCGCCAGGAGGGCGGGAGGGGTTGGATTCATGAACACTGAAGCTTTCTTT.

The rearrangement links TRBV6-6 to TRBJ2-5; TRBD2 might be the D (5 bases). The germline V gene encodes CDR1 MNHNY and CDR2 SVGAGI (reference sequence). Trimming stripped 0 bases from V and 11 bases from J, with 13 bases between. This CDR3 spans 13 amino acids. CDR3 in DNA: TGTGCCAGCAGTTACTCCCCTTCTTGGGAGCAGTACTTC. It translates to CASSYSPSWEQYF.

This chain links TRBV28 with TRBJ1-1; no definite D call. Germline V lookup: CDR1 MDHEN, CDR2 SYDVKM. CDR3 length equals 15 residues. Trimming removed 5 bases from V and 6 bases from J, with 19 bases in between. The CDR3 DNA sequence: TGTGCCAGCAGTCCCCCGAGTGGGAGTCTCGCTGAAGCTTTCTTT. Its protein product is CASSPPSGSLAEAFF.